This TCR beta chain appears in the sequencing data of a study of blood T cell repertoires in COVID-19. Across the study: PBMCs, B-cell-depleted T cells, or T cells provided the cDNA or gDNA that made up the material.

This CDR3 is 16 amino acids long. CDR1 is KGHDR and CDR2 is SFDVKD in the germline V gene. The ends were cut back, 5 bases at V and 6 bases at J, with 19 bases in the middle. Seattle patients were enrolled while actively infected and followed longitudinally. In the authors' workflow: Amplification of reference gene primers provided the estimated nucleated cell counts. The data were produced by immunoSEQ multiplex PCR, yet TCRdb's version contains in-frame clones alone and is incomplete. For V, J and clone size, that table is used; D and trimming come from the DNA. The sample lists about 90,000 clones; 80% to 90% were seen once.

The chain recombines TRBV24-1 with TRBJ2-1; D may be TRBD2 (7 bases). The sequenced material came from peripheral blood. This receptor was taken from a man aged 50 to 59 with COVID-19, enrolled during active disease. The CDR3 loop is CATSGDRGGAGNEQFF. The CDR3 DNA reads TGTGCCACCAGTGGGGACCGAGGGGGGGCCGGCAATGAGCAGTTCTTC.